Judged by abundance, the clone carrying this T cell receptor beta chain is medium-sized. This entry is derived from a study of sequential checkpoint blockade in melanoma. The ends lost 4 bases at V and 5 bases at J; junction bases unmatched: 13. Germline values: CDR1 SEHNR, CDR2 FQNEAQ (reference sequence). The CDR3 has 16 amino acids. As to treatment: randomized to nivolumab then ipilimumab (arm A) or the reverse (arm B). None of the patients previously received DNA-damaging chemotherapy. Using immunoSEQ multiplex PCR, the repertoire was profiled, and TCRdb retains in-frame clones only, with some absent. The data contain 18,000 or so clones, 45% to 65% of them singletons.

The receptor comes from a human donor with melanoma. The sample in question was CD8+ T cells sorted from blood (inferred from file names), obtained from a patient given nivolumab and ipilimumab in sequence. The J gene is TRBJ1-2, the V gene TRBV7-9; 7 nucleotides align to TRBD1. CDR3 coding DNA: TGTGCCAGCAGCTGGGACGATGGGACAGAGGAGTATGGCTACACCTTC. This codes for CASSWDDGTEEYGYTF.